This T cell receptor beta chain is drawn from a study of T cells in Graves' hyperthyroidism and ophthalmopathy. Researchers barred patients who had uncontrolled infection, other autoimmune disease, pregnancy or lactation. Germline CDR1 SEHNR, CDR2 FQNEAQ (reference sequence). The ends were cut back, 4 bases at V and 11 bases at J, with 14 bases in the middle. This CDR3 comprises 12 residues. From RNA transcripts, TCR beta CDR3 regions were amplified. RT-PCR in the first round (using the HTBI primer set) targeted the TCR CDR3. TCRdb used MiXCR to reprocess the multiplex PCR reads, holding one entry per CDR3 protein. The data hold about 540,000 distinct CDR3 sequences, with 40% to 55% observed a single time. Study-level findings and limits: Peripheral blood also featured most of the thyroid clonotypes expanded above 0.001.

This clonotype was found many times. Its antigen is unidentified. Source material: peripheral blood or thyroid tissue (not recorded which). The rearrangement joins TRBV7-9 to TRBJ1-1, with D unclear. This receptor was taken from a woman younger than 35 with Graves' hyperthyroidism. The DNA of the CDR3 is TGTGCCAGCAGCTCCGAGTATGAGGTGGCTTTCTTT. Its translation: CASSSEYEVAFF. Using reference TRBV7-9 and TRBJ1-1 for the parts outside the CDR3, the full variable domain is DTGVSQNPRHKITKRGQNVTFRCDPISEHNRLYWYRQTLGQGPEFLTYFQNEAQLEKSRLLSDRFSAERPKGSFSTLEIQRTEQGDSAMYLCASSSEYEVAFFGQGTRLTVV.